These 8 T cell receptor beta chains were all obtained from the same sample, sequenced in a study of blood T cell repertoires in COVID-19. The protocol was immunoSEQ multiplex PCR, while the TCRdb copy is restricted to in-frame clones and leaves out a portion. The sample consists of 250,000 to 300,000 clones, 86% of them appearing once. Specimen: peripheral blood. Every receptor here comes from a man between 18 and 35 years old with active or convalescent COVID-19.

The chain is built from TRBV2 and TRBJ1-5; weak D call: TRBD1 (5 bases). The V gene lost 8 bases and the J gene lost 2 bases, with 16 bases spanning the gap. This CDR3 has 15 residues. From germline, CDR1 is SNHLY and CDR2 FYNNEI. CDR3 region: CASSTDSGGNQPQHF. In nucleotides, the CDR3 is TGTGCCAGCTCCACCGACAGCGGGGGCAATCAGCCCCAGCATTTT. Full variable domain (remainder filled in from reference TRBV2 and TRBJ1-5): EPEVTQTPSHQVTQMGQEVILRCVPISNHLYFYWYRQILGQKVEFLVSFYNNEISEKSEIFDDQFSVERPDGSNFTLKIRSTKLEDSAMYFCASSTDSGGNQPQHFGDGTRLSIL.

The CDR3 region is CASSSGTIHTGELFF. CDR3 bases: TGTGCCAGCAGTTCAGGGACTATACACACCGGGGAGCTGTTTTTT. The chain joins TRBV28 to TRBJ2-2, with TRBD2 identical over 7 bases. From germline, CDR1 is MDHEN and CDR2 SYDVKM. The CDR3 has 15 residues. V lost 4 bases to trimming and J lost 3 bases; unmatched junction nucleotides: 5.

CDR3 region: CASRGGPYGYTF. The CDR3 DNA follows: TGTGCCAGCAGAGGGGGACCCTATGGCTACACCTTC. The rearrangement joins TRBV27 to TRBJ1-2, with D possibly TRBD1 on 6 matching bases. The V gene lost 6 bases and the J gene lost 4 bases, with 9 bases spanning the gap. The CDR3 consists of 12 residues. Germline loops: CDR1 MNHEY, CDR2 SMNVEV (reference sequence).

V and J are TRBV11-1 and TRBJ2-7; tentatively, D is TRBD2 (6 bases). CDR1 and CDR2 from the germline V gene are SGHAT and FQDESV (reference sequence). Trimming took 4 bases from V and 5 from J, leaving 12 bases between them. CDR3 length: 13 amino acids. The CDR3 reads CASSWDWGDEQYF. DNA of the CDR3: TGTGCCAGCAGCTGGGACTGGGGGGACGAGCAGTACTTC.

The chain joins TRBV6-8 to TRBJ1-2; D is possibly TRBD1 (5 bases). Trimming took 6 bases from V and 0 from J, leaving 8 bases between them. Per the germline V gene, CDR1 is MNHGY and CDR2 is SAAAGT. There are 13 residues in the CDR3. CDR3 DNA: TGTGCCAGCAGCCAGGGTACTAACTATGGCTACACCTTC. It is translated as CASSQGTNYGYTF.

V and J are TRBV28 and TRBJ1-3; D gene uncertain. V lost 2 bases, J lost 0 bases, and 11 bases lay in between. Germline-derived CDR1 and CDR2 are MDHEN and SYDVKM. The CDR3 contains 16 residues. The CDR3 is CASSLNPVVSGNTIYF. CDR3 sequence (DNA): TGTGCCAGCAGTTTAAACCCAGTTGTCTCTGGAAACACCATATATTTT.

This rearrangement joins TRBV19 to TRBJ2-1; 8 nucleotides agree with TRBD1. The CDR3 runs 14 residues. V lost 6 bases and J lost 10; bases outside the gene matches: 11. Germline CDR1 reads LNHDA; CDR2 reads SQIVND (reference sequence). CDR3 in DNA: TGTGCCAGTAGAAGGGACAGGTCGGGGGAGGAGCAGTTCTTC. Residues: CASRRDRSGEEQFF. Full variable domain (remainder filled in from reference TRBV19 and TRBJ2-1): DGGITQSPKYLFRKEGQNVTLSCEQNLNHDAMYWYRQDPGQGLRLIYYSQIVNDFQKGDIAEGYSVSREKKESFPLTVTSAQKNPTAFYLCASRRDRSGEEQFFGPGTRLTVL.

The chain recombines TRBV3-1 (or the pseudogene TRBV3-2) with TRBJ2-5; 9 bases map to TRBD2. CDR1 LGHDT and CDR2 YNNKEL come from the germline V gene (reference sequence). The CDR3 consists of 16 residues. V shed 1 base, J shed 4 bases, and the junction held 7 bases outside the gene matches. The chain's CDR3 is CASSQAQAGGRETQYF. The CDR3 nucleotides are TGTGCCAGCAGCCAAGCCCAAGCGGGGGGTCGAGAGACCCAGTACTTC.